This T cell receptor beta chain is drawn from a study of vaccination and CD4 T cells after COVID-19. Study summary: Convalescent donors were composed of six males and four females, of whom two were Hispanic. Convalescent patients gave post-COVID blood a median about 100 days post-diagnosis, range 35 to 161.

MiXCR, run by TCRdb on the PCR reads, gives a single entry per CDR3 protein. The sample lists fewer than 20,000 distinct CDR3 sequences, about 70% occurring once. Study-wide findings and caveats: Within the convalescent patients, a median around 90% of the SARS-CoV-2-reactive clones were ones that appeared only post-vaccination.

V was clipped by 3 bases and J by 6 bases, with 14 bases between them. The CDR3 covers 14 residues. Of note for this clonotype: Its cognate antigen is unknown.

Sequencing was performed on CD4+ T cells from blood, taken after SARS-CoV-2 vaccination. This clonotype was obtained from a human donor who had recovered from COVID-19. The V gene is TRBV12-3 or TRBV12-4, the J gene TRBJ2-5; possibly TRBD1 for D (5 bases). The CDR3 protein is CASSFPSRVKTQYF. The CDR3 DNA reads TGTGCCAGCAGTTTCCCCAGCAGGGTAAAGACCCAGTACTTC.